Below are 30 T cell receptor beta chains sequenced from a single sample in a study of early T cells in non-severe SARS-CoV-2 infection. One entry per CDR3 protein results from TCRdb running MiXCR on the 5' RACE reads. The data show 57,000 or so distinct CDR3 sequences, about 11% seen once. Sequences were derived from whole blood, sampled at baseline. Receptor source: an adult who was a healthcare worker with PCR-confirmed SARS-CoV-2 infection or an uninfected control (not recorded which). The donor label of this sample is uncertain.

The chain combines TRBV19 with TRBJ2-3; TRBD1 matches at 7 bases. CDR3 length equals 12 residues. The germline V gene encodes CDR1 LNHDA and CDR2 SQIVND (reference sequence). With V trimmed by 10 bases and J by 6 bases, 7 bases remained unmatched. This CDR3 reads CATRQGGDTQYF. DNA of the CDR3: TGTGCCACCAGACAGGGTGGGGATACGCAGTATTTT.

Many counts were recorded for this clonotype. The CDR3 loop reads CASSQMPSNTGELFF. The CDR3 nucleotides are TGTGCCAGCAGTCAGATGCCGTCGAACACCGGGGAGCTGTTTTTT. This chain links TRBV2 with TRBJ2-2; no definite D call. The CDR3 runs 15 residues. Looked up from germline, CDR1 is SNHLY and CDR2 is FYNNEI. Trimming removed 5 bases at V and 0 bases at J, with 10 bases between.

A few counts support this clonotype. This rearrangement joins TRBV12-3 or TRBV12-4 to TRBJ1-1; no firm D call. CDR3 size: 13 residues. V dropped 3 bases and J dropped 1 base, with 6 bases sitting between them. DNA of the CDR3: TGTGCCAGCAGTTTCTCAGGGAACACTGAAGCTTTCTTT. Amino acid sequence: CASSFSGNTEAFF.

DNA of the CDR3: TGTGCCAGCAGTTCCGGGACACCAGCGGGTCGAGAAAAACTGTTTTTT. It yields the protein CASSSGTPAGREKLFF. V gene TRBV12-3 or TRBV12-4 combines with J gene TRBJ1-4; D may be TRBD1 (6 bases). V shed 4 bases and J shed 8 bases, with 20 bases lying between them. The CDR3 covers 16 residues.

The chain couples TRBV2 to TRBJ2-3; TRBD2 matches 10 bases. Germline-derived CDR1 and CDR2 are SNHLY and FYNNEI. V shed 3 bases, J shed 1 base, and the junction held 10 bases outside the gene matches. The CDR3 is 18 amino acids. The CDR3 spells CASSDTAGGLLGTDTQYF. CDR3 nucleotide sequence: TGTGCCAGCAGTGATACAGCGGGGGGGCTCTTGGGCACAGATACGCAGTATTTT.

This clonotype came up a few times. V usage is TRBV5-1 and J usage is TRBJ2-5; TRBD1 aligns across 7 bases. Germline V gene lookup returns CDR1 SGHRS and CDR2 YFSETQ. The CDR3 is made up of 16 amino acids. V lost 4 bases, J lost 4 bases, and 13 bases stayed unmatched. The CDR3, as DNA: TGCGCCAGCAGCGACGGACAGGAGCTCATTGGAGAGACCCAGTACTTC. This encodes CASSDGQELIGETQYF.

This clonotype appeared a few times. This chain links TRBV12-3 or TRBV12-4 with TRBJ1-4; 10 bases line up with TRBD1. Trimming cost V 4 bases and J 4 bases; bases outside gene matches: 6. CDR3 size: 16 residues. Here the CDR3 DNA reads TGTGCCAGCAGTTCCCGGACAGGGGGTAATAATGAAAAACTGTTTTTT. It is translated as CASSSRTGGNNEKLFF.

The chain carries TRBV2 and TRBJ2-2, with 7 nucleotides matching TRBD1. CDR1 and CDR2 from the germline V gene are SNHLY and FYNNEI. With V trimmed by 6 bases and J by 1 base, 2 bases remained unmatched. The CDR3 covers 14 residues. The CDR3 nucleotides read TGTGCCAGCAGATGGACAGGGAACACCGGGGAGCTGTTTTTT. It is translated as CASRWTGNTGELFF.

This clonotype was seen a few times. The DNA for the CDR3 is TGCAGCGTTGTAGACTTAAGGGATAACTATGGCTACACCTTC. This gives the protein CSVVDLRDNYGYTF. The rearrangement joins TRBV29-1 to TRBJ1-2; no reliable D call. The length of the CDR3 is 14 residues. Germline assignment: CDR1 SQVTM and CDR2 ANQGSEA. V was trimmed by 4 bases and J by 1 base, leaving 13 bases between them.

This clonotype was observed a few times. In DNA, the CDR3 is TGCGCCAGCAGCTTGGTAGTCGAAGGGAACACTGAAGCTTTCTTT. It is translated as CASSLVVEGNTEAFF. This sequence joins TRBV5-1 and TRBJ1-1; D not certain. Trimming took off 0 bases at V and 1 base at J, with 10 bases between the two ends. CDR3 length: 15 amino acids. CDR1 and CDR2 (germline): SGHRS, YFSETQ.

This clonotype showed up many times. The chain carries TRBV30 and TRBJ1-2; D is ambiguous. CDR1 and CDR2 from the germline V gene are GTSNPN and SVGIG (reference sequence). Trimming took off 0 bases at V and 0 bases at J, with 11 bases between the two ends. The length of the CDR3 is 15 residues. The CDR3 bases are TGTGCCTGGAGTGTATTTCCGGGGACTAACTATGGCTACACCTTC. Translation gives CAWSVFPGTNYGYTF. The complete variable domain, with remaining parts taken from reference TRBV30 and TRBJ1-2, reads SQTIHQWPATLVQPVGSPLSLECTVEGTSNPNLYWYRQAAGRGLQLLFYSVGIGQISSEVPQNLSASRPQDRQFILSSKKLLLSDSGFYLCAWSVFPGTNYGYTFGSGTRLTVV.

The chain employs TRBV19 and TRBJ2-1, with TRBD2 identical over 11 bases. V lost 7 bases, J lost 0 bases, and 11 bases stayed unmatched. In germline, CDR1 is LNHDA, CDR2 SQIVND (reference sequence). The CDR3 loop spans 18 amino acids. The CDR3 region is CASKWSASGGNSYNEQFF. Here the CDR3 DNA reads TGTGCCAGTAAGTGGTCGGCTAGCGGGGGGAACTCCTACAATGAGCAGTTCTTC.

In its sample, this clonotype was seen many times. CDR3 sequence: CSASEGYGYTF. The CDR3 nucleotides are TGCAGTGCTAGTGAGGGCTACGGCTACACCTTC. This chain joins TRBV20-1 and TRBJ1-2; D is uncertain. The germline CDR1 and CDR2 sequences are DFQATT and SNEGSKA (reference sequence). Deletions cut 3 bases from V and 8 bases from J, with 10 bases between. The CDR3 runs to 11 residues.

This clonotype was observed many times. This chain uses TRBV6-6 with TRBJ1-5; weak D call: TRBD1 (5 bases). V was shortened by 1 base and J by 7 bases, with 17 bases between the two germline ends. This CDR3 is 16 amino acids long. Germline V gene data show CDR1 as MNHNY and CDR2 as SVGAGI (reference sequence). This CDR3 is CASSYWTPGPAQPQHF. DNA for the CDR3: TGTGCCAGCAGTTACTGGACCCCGGGGCCCGCCCAGCCCCAGCATTTT.

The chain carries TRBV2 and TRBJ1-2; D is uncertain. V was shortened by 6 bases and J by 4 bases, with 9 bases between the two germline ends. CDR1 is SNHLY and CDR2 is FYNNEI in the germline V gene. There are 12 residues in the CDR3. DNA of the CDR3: TGTGCCAGCAGCACTTTGAGCTATGGCTACACCTTC. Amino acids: CASSTLSYGYTF.

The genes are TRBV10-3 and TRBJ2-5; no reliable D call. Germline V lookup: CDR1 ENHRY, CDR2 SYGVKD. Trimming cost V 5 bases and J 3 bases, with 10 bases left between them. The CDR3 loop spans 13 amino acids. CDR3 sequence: CAISRDLKETQYF. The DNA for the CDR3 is TGTGCCATCAGTCGAGACTTGAAAGAGACCCAGTACTTC.

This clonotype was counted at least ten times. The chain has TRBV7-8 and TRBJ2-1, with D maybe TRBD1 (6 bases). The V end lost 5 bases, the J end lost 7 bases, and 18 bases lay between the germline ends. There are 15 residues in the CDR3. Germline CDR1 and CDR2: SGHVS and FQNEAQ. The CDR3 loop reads CASSPYGTGHNEQFF. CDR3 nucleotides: TGTGCCAGCAGCCCTTACGGAACAGGGCATAATGAGCAGTTCTTC.

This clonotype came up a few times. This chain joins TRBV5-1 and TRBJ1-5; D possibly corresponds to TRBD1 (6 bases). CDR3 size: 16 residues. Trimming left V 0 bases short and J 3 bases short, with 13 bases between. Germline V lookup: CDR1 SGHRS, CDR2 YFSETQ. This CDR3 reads CASSLEARDTNQPQHF. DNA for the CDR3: TGCGCCAGCAGCTTGGAAGCTAGGGACACCAATCAGCCCCAGCATTTT.

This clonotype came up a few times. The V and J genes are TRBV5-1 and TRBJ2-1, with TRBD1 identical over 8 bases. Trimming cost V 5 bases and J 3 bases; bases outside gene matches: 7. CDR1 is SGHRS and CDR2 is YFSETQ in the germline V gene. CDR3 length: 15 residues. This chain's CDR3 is CASRKQGADYNEQFF. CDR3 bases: TGCGCCAGCAGGAAGCAGGGGGCGGACTACAATGAGCAGTTCTTC.

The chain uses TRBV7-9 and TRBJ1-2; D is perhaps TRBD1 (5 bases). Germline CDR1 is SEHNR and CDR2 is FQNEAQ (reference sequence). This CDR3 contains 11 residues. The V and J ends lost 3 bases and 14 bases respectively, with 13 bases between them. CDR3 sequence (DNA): TGTGCCAGCAGCTTTCAGGGAGGGCGAACCTTC. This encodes CASSFQGGRTF.

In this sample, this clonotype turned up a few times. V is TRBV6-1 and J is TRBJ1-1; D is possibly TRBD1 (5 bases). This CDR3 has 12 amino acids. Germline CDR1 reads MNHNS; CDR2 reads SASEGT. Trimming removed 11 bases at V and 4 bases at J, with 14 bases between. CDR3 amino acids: CAGDPGGTEAFF. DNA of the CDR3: TGTGCCGGGGACCCGGGTGGCACTGAAGCTTTCTTT.

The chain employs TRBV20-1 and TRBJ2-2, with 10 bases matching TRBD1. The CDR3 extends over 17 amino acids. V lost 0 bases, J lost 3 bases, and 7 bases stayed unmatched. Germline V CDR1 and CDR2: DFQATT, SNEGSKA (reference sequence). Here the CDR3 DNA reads TGCAGTGCTAGAGATAAGGGACAGGGGAGTTACACCGGGGAGCTGTTTTTT. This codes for CSARDKGQGSYTGELFF.

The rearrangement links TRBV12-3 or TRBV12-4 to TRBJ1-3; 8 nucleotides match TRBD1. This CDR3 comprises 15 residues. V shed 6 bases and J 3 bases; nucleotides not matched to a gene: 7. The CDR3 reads CASSSTGVYGNTIYF. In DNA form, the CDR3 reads TGTGCCAGCAGCTCGACAGGGGTTTATGGAAACACCATATATTTT.

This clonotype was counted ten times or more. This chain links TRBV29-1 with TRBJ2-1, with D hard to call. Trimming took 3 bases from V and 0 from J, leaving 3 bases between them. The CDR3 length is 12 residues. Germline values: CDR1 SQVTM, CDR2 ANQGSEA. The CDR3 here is CSVDRSYNEQFF. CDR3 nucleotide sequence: TGCAGCGTTGACCGCTCCTACAATGAGCAGTTCTTC.

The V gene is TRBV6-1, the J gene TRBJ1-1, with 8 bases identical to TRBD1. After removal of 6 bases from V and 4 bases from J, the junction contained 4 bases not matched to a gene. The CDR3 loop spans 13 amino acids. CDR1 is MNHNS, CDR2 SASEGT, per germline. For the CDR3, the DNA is TGTGCCAGCAGGACAGGGGAGGGCACTGAAGCTTTCTTT. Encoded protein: CASRTGEGTEAFF.

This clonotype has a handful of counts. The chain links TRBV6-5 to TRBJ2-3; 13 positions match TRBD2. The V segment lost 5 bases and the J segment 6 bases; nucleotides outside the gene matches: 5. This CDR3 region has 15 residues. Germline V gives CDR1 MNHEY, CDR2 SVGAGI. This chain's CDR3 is CASSPTSGGEDTQYF. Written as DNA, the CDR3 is TGTGCCAGCAGTCCCACTAGCGGGGGGGAGGATACGCAGTATTTT.

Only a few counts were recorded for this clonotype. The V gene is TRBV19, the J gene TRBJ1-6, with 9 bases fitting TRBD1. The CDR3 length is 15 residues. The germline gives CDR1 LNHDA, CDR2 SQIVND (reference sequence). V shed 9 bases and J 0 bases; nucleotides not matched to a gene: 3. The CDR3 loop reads CASRQGGSYNSPLHF. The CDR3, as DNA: TGTGCCAGCAGACAGGGGGGCTCCTATAATTCACCCCTCCACTTT.

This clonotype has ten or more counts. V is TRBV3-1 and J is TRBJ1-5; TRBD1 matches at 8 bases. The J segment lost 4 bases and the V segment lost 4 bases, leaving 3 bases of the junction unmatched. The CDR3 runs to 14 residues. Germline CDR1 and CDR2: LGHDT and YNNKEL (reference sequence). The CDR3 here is CASSLRQGNQPQHF. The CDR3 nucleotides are TGTGCCAGCAGCCTACGACAGGGGAATCAGCCCCAGCATTTT.

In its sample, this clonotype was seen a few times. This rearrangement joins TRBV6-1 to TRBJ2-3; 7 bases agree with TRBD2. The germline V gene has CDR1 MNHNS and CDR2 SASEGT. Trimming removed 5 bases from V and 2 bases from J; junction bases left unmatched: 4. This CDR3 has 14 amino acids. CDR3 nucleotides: TGTGCCAGCAGTTCAGCGGGGAACACAGATACGCAGTATTTT. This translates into CASSSAGNTDTQYF.

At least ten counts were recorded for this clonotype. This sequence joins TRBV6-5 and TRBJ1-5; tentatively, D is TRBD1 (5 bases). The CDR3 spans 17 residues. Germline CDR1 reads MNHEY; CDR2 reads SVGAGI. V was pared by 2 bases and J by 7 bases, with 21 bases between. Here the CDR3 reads CASSYRTPGQGGQPQHF. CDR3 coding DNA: TGTGCCAGCAGTTACCGGACCCCGGGGCAGGGAGGACAGCCCCAGCATTTT.